Listed here are 23 T cell receptor beta chains from one sample, sequenced in a study of shared clonotypes between healthy human individuals. TCRdb's table, derived via immunoSEQ multiplex PCR, lists solely in-frame clones and lacks some. The sample contains around 2.1 million clones, 93% of which appear only once. Naive-designated CD8 cells lacked CD45RO, were positively enriched for CCR7, and omitted terminally differentiated effector memory CD45RA+ cells. Sequencing was done on a sample of naive CD8+ T cells from PBMCs. Every receptor here comes from a man younger than 35 in good health. Some clones in this sample may be carry-over from other donors' samples.

V and J are TRBV28 and TRBJ2-5, with 8 bases aligning to TRBD2. Germline lookup yields CDR1 MDHEN and CDR2 SYDVKM. This CDR3 has 15 residues. Trimming at V came to 2 bases and at J to 2 bases, leaving 4 bases not matched to a gene. This CDR3 reads CASSLRGLGQETQYF. In DNA, the CDR3 is TGTGCCAGCAGTTTACGGGGACTAGGGCAAGAGACCCAGTACTTC.

As regards this clone: Other DNA sequences in the sample encode the same CDR3. The V gene is TRBV11-2, the J gene TRBJ1-3; D uncertain. CDR1 is SGHAT and CDR2 is FQNNGV in the germline V gene. The ends were cut back, 1 base at V and 1 base at J, with 5 bases in the middle. CDR3 length: 14 residues. CDR3 DNA sequence: TGTGCCAGCAGCTTAGTGGGTTCTGGAAACACCATATATTTT. Its translation is CASSLVGSGNTIYF.

This clone has a single count. The chain combines TRBV11-2 with TRBJ2-7, with 10 bases aligning to TRBD1. Germline V gives CDR1 SGHAT, CDR2 FQNNGV. J was trimmed by 7 bases and V by 4 bases; bases with no gene match: 13. The CDR3 sequence is 16 residues long. For the CDR3, the DNA is TGTGCCAGCAGCTCCGGCCCCGGGACAGGGGTGAGTGAGCAGTACTTC. Translation: CASSSGPGTGVSEQYF.

V is TRBV27 and J is TRBJ1-1, with D possibly being TRBD1 (6 bases). Germline V CDR1 and CDR2: MNHEY, SMNVEV (reference sequence). The CDR3 loop spans 15 amino acids. V lost 5 bases and J 7 bases, leaving 20 bases between the germline ends. The CDR3 region is CASSNTYTGWDEAFF. The CDR3 DNA sequence: TGTGCCAGCAGTAACACGTACACAGGGTGGGATGAAGCTTTCTTT.

The CDR3 nucleotides are TGTGCCAGCAAGCGGGACAGGGGGAGAGAGACCCAGTACTTC. Translated: CASKRDRGRETQYF. The chain uses TRBV28 and TRBJ2-5; 11 bases fit TRBD1. V lost 7 bases, J lost 4 bases, and 5 bases stayed unmatched. Germline-derived CDR1 and CDR2 are MDHEN and SYDVKM. This CDR3 has 14 amino acids.

The chain employs TRBV5-8 and TRBJ1-2, with a weak D call TRBD1 (5 bases). There are 14 residues in the CDR3. CDR1 and CDR2 (germline): SGHTS, YDEGEE. The V end lost 5 bases, the J end lost 4 bases, and 15 bases lay between the germline ends. CDR3 sequence: CASSDRWGGYGYTF. The CDR3 coding sequence is TGTGCCAGCAGTGACCGTTGGGGCGGCTATGGCTACACCTTC.

The chain joins TRBV2 to TRBJ1-5, with D maybe TRBD1 (5 bases). V lost 3 bases, J lost 3 bases, and 12 bases lay in between. In germline, CDR1 is SNHLY, CDR2 FYNNEI. The CDR3 has 15 residues. Written as DNA, the CDR3 is TGTGCCAGCAGTGAGTTTGGGGGAAACAATCAGCCCCAGCATTTT. Its protein product is CASSEFGGNNQPQHF.

The CDR3 is CASSHLLAGGPYEQYF. DNA for the CDR3: TGTGCCAGCAGCCACCTACTAGCGGGAGGGCCCTACGAGCAGTACTTC. This rearrangement joins TRBV27 to TRBJ2-7; TRBD2 matches at 13 bases. The CDR3 runs to 16 residues. The junction had 7 bases not matched to a gene; V was cut back by 6 bases and J by 2 bases. Germline CDR1 MNHEY, CDR2 SMNVEV (reference sequence).

The V and J genes are TRBV9 and TRBJ2-1, with 9 positions matching TRBD2. The CDR3 contains 19 residues. V was clipped by 4 bases and J by 7 bases; unmatched bases: 21. Germline-derived CDR1 and CDR2 are SGDLS and YYNGEE. This CDR3 reads CASSIQTSGFQNEGNEQFF. DNA for the CDR3: TGTGCCAGCAGCATCCAGACTAGCGGTTTTCAAAACGAGGGTAATGAGCAGTTCTTC.

The chain recombines TRBV11-2 with TRBJ2-7; no reliable D call. The CDR3 extends over 14 amino acids. Trimming cost V 7 bases and J 1 base, with 14 bases left between them. CDR1 is SGHAT, CDR2 FQNNGV, per germline. The CDR3 protein is CASNTASGSYEQYF. The CDR3 bases are TGTGCCAGCAATACAGCGTCCGGGTCCTACGAGCAGTACTTC.

The chain carries TRBV27 and TRBJ1-5; possible D gene TRBD1, 5 bases. Deletions cut 2 bases from V and 7 bases from J, with 15 bases between. This CDR3 spans 15 amino acids. The V gene's germline CDR1 is MNHEY and CDR2 SMNVEV (reference sequence). Written as DNA, the CDR3 is TGTGCCAGCAGTTTAGGGAACCGGGGCGGGCAGCCCCAGCATTTT. Translating it yields CASSLGNRGGQPQHF.

This clone was detected once. The identical CDR3 is also encoded by other nucleotide sequences in the sample. J is TRBJ1-2 and V is TRBV7-9; D unclear. The CDR3 is 13 residues long. The germline V gene encodes CDR1 SEHNR and CDR2 FQNEAQ (reference sequence). V lost 5 bases and J 0 bases, leaving 7 bases between the germline ends. CDR3 DNA: TGTGCCAGCAGCCTACAAGCTAACTATGGCTACACCTTC. Translating it yields CASSLQANYGYTF.

CDR3 in amino acids: CASSSNGGSQNIQYF. For the CDR3, the DNA is TGTGCCAGCAGCTCAAACGGAGGTTCACAAAACATTCAGTACTTC. This rearrangement joins TRBV7-3 to TRBJ2-4; D perhaps matches TRBD2 (5 bases). This CDR3 is 15 amino acids long. In germline, CDR1 is SGHTA, CDR2 FQGTGA. V gave up 4 bases and J gave up 5 bases, with 15 bases separating them. Complete variable domain (other parts from reference TRBV7-3 and TRBJ2-4): GAGVSQTPSNKVTEKGKYVELRCDPISGHTALYWYRQSLGQGPEFLIYFQGTGAADDSGLPNDRFFAVRPEGSVSTLKIQRTERGDSAVYLCASSSNGGSQNIQYFGAGTRLSVL.

This clone was observed once. V gene TRBV27 combines with J gene TRBJ1-5; D possibly corresponds to TRBD1 (5 bases). Germline CDR1 and CDR2: MNHEY and SMNVEV (reference sequence). The germline V and J ends were trimmed by 2 bases and 6 bases, with 11 bases remaining between them. The CDR3 covers 14 residues. The CDR3 protein is CASSLQQGVQPQHF. The DNA for the CDR3 is TGTGCCAGCAGTTTACAGCAGGGAGTTCAGCCCCAGCATTTT.

CDR3 sequence: CASSTGTGGLPNEKLFF. The CDR3 DNA reads TGTGCCAGCAGCACCGGGACAGGGGGCTTGCCTAATGAAAAACTGTTTTTT. This chain links TRBV5-6 with TRBJ1-4; 12 nucleotides agree with TRBD1. There are 17 residues in the CDR3. Unmatched junction bases numbered 7, after V lost 4 bases and J lost 3 bases. Germline V gives CDR1 SGHDT, CDR2 YYEEEE.

V is TRBV9 and J is TRBJ2-2; 14 nucleotides align to TRBD2. V was pared by 4 bases and J by 2 bases, with 4 bases of the junction left unmatched. From germline, CDR1 is SGDLS and CDR2 YYNGEE. The CDR3 has 17 amino acids. The CDR3 reads CASSWGLAGENTGELFF. In nucleotides, the CDR3 is TGTGCCAGCAGCTGGGGACTAGCGGGAGAAAACACCGGGGAGCTGTTTTTT.

Concerning this clone itself: The sample carries other DNA sequences with the same CDR3. The chain is built from TRBV2 and TRBJ2-5, with 7 bases that match TRBD1. Germline lookup yields CDR1 SNHLY and CDR2 FYNNEI. The ends lost 4 bases at V and 1 base at J; junction bases unmatched: 0. This CDR3 comprises 13 residues. CDR3 nucleotide sequence: TGTGCCAGCAGTGCAGGGGGCCAAGAGACCCAGTACTTC. Protein product: CASSAGGQETQYF.

The CDR3 DNA reads as TGTGCCAGCAGCGTAGTAGCGGGAGAATTCAATGAGCAGTTCTTC. Protein: CASSVVAGEFNEQFF. The chain joins TRBV9 to TRBJ2-1, with 9 bases fitting TRBD2. Trimming at V came to 0 bases and at J to 6 bases, leaving 4 bases not matched to a gene. Germline V gene lookup returns CDR1 SGDLS and CDR2 YYNGEE. CDR3 length equals 15 residues.

The genes are TRBV27 and TRBJ2-7; 7 bases are a match to TRBD1. The CDR3 runs to 15 residues. V was clipped by 2 bases and J by 6 bases; unmatched bases: 10. Germline values: CDR1 MNHEY, CDR2 SMNVEV (reference sequence). This CDR3 is CASSLRFPRQGEQYF. The CDR3, as DNA: TGTGCCAGCAGTTTACGATTCCCCCGACAGGGCGAGCAGTACTTC.

The rearrangement joins TRBV4-1 to TRBJ1-4; 8 positions agree with TRBD1. The CDR3 is 15 amino acids. CDR1 MGHRA and CDR2 YSYEKL come from the germline V gene. J gave up 10 bases and V 0 bases, and 7 bases lay outside the gene matches. In DNA form, the CDR3 reads TGCGCCAGCAGCCAAGACAGGGGGCGGGTTCGAAAACTGTTTTTT. Amino acids: CASSQDRGRVRKLFF.

The V gene is TRBV7-9, the J gene TRBJ2-7, with TRBD1 matching 8 bases. Losses at the gene ends were 4 bases for V and 2 bases for J; bases not matched to a gene: 7. Per the germline V gene, CDR1 is SEHNR and CDR2 is FQNEAQ (reference sequence). The CDR3 covers 15 residues. The CDR3 nucleotides read TGTGCCAGCAGCTCTGGACAGGGAAGGGCCTACGAGCAGTACTTC. Translation gives CASSSGQGRAYEQYF.

This chain connects TRBV28 to TRBJ2-7, with 9 bases fitting TRBD2. The CDR3 is 17 residues long. With 2 bases clipped from V and 2 bases from J, the junction kept 10 bases outside the gene matches. CDR1 is MDHEN and CDR2 is SYDVKM in the germline V gene. CDR3 sequence: CASSLGGGRASTYEQYF. CDR3 in DNA: TGTGCCAGCAGTTTAGGGGGCGGGAGGGCCTCCACCTACGAGCAGTACTTC.

The rearrangement uses TRBV11-1 and TRBJ2-2; 8 bases are shared with TRBD2. CDR3 length equals 15 residues. Looked up from germline, CDR1 is SGHAT and CDR2 is FQDESV (reference sequence). J gave up 0 bases and V 5 bases, and 2 bases lay outside the gene matches. The CDR3 bases are TGTGCCAGCAGCCCTAGCGGGCCGAACACCGGGGAGCTGTTTTTT. Translated: CASSPSGPNTGELFF.